The clone carrying this T cell receptor beta chain was counted a few times. Its cognate antigen is unknown. These data are taken from a study of vaccination and CD4 T cells after COVID-19. Looking at the study overall: Those taking part got two shots of either the BNT162b2 or the mRNA-1273 vaccine. Post-vaccine sample collection happened at a median of 72 days after dose two, ranging 14 to 241.

With the Oncomine TCR Beta short-read assay, DNA from cultured CD4+ T cells was sequenced. Genomic DNA from cultured CD4+ T cells was extracted. TCRdb reprocessed the PCR reads with MiXCR, giving one entry per CDR3 protein. The sample contains about 14,000 distinct CDR3 sequences, around 58% of which appear only once. V was pared by 2 bases and J by 4 bases, with 8 bases of the junction left unmatched. The germline CDR1 and CDR2 sequences are MDHEN and SYDVKM. This CDR3 is built from 17 residues. The treatment here: approximately nine-day PBMC culture with coronavirus spike peptide pools or control peptides (ViraFEST assay). ViraFEST used peptide pools to expand antigen-specific T cells, then sequenced TCRs.

What was sequenced was CD4+ T cells from blood, cultured in vitro. The chain joins TRBV28 to TRBJ2-1, with TRBD2 identical over 10 bases. The sequence was collected from a human donor who had recovered from COVID-19. CDR3 amino acids: CASSLTGLAGEYNEQFF. The CDR3 nucleotides read TGTGCCAGCAGTTTAACTGGGCTAGCGGGGGAATACAATGAGCAGTTCTTC.